This TCR beta chain was profiled in a study of cytomegalovirus exposure and HLA in healthy donors. Regarding the study as a whole: According to the study, 150 to 200 TCR beta chains were cytomegalovirus-associated. Most TCR sequences were rare, but some public TCRs occurred in many donors.

Libraries were prepared by immunoSEQ multiplex PCR; TCRdb keeps only in-frame clonotypes and omits some of them. The repertoire has under 200,000 clones, about nine tenths of them found once; the top ten carry around 10%. As to this clone: The antigen remains unidentified.

The donors were part of the validation cohort, which consisted of under 150 subjects and was separate from the first cohort of about 670 subjects. V lost 0 bases and J lost 0, with 5 bases in between. This CDR3 has 14 amino acids. From germline, CDR1 is SGHRS and CDR2 YFSETQ. Input material: PBMCs. The J gene is TRBJ2-3, the V gene TRBV5-1; D gene unclear. This TCR was sampled from a woman between 18 and 29 years old in good health and CMV-seropositive. CDR3 region: CASSLVASTDTQYF. Here the CDR3 DNA reads TGCGCCAGCAGCTTGGTGGCAAGCACAGATACGCAGTATTTT.